Many counts were recorded for the clone carrying this TCR beta chain. The antigen remains unidentified. The CDR3 has 15 amino acids. Trimming pared 2 bases from V and 4 bases from J, leaving 15 bases between. Germline V gene lookup returns CDR1 MNHEY and CDR2 SVGAGI. TCRdb reanalysed the RT-PCR reads using MiXCR and keeps one entry per CDR3 protein. The sample lists under 200,000 distinct CDR3 sequences, roughly 10% occurring once. The data are from a study of response to subunit inactivated influenza vaccine. Points from the study as a whole: That few new T cells are recruited by each seasonal influenza vaccination was the authors' suggestion.

The sequence came from a man between 50 and 69 years old who received an inactivated influenza vaccine. The sample here was CD8+ T cells sorted from PBMCs, taken less than 30 months after vaccination. The J gene is TRBJ2-7, the V gene TRBV6-5; D is possibly TRBD1 (6 bases). The CDR3 nucleotides read TGTGCCAGCAGTTACGGCCCAGGGGAAAGGTACGAGCAGTACTTC. Amino acid sequence: CASSYGPGERYEQYF.